The 20 T cell receptor beta chains presented below share a single source sample, sequenced in a study of cytomegalovirus exposure and HLA in healthy donors. Use of 60 Vbeta and 13 Jbeta primers characterized the PCR. TCRdb's copy holds only in-frame clones and misses some; the assay was immunoSEQ multiplex PCR. The sample data list some 110,000 clones. Sequencing was performed on PBMCs. The receptors derive from a man aged 30-40 years in good health and CMV-seronegative.

The J gene is TRBJ2-7, the V gene TRBV6-5; weak D call: TRBD1 (6 bases). V lost 5 bases, J lost 3 bases, and 11 bases lay in between. The CDR3 is 13 residues long. In germline, CDR1 is MNHEY, CDR2 SVGAGI. CDR3 region: CASSRTVSYEQYF. DNA for the CDR3: TGTGCCAGCAGTAGGACAGTGAGCTACGAGCAGTACTTC.

This chain connects TRBV19 to TRBJ2-1; a possible D gene is TRBD1 (7 bases). Trimming stripped 7 bases from V and 5 bases from J, with 15 bases between. The V gene's germline CDR1 is LNHDA and CDR2 SQIVND (reference sequence). This CDR3 is built from 14 residues. The CDR3, as DNA: TGTGCCAGTAAGGAGGGGGCCGGTCACAATGAGCAGTTCTTC. Amino acid sequence: CASKEGAGHNEQFF.

V is TRBV5-6 and J is TRBJ1-6, with a tentative D call TRBD1 (5 bases). The CDR3 sequence is 14 residues long. The V end was cut by 3 bases, the J end by 12 bases, with 16 bases between. Germline V gives CDR1 SGHDT, CDR2 YYEEEE. CDR3 coding DNA: TGTGCCAGCAGCTCCTCGTCCAGGGTGGAACCCCTCCACTTT. It encodes CASSSSSRVEPLHF. The full variable domain, completed using reference TRBV5-6 and TRBJ1-6, is DAGVTQSPTHLIKTRGQQVTLRCSPKSGHDTVSWYQQALGQGPQFIFQYYEEEERQRGNFPDRFSGHQFPNYSSELNVNALLLGDSALYLCASSSSSRVEPLHFGNGTRLTVT.

A remark on this clone: This CDR3 is also generated by other DNA sequences in the sample. This sequence joins TRBV2 and TRBJ2-5; TRBD2 matches at 12 bases. Germline V lookup: CDR1 SNHLY, CDR2 FYNNEI. CDR3 size: 14 residues. V was clipped by 6 bases and J by 2 bases; unmatched bases: 1. The CDR3, as DNA: TGTGCCAGCAGGGGGACTAGCGGGCAAGAGACCCAGTACTTC. This translates into CASRGTSGQETQYF.

The chain couples TRBV7-9 to TRBJ1-1, with D possibly being TRBD1 (5 bases). The CDR3 consists of 16 residues. Germline CDR1 and CDR2: SEHNR and FQNEAQ (reference sequence). V lost 5 bases to trimming and J lost 5 bases, with 21 bases between them. The CDR3 DNA is TGTGCCAGCAGCGGCGGGGGGGGAGTGAAAAGTACTGAAGCTTTCTTT. Translating it yields CASSGGGGVKSTEAFF.

The CDR3 DNA reads TGCGCCAGCAGCGACAGGGGAAGCGGGGAGCTGTTTTTT. Amino acids: CASSDRGSGELFF. The gene calls are TRBV4-1 and TRBJ2-2; 8 bases agree with TRBD1. Germline assignment: CDR1 MGHRA and CDR2 YSYEKL. Trimming removed 5 bases from V and 7 bases from J; junction bases left unmatched: 3. The CDR3 loop spans 13 amino acids.

The V and J genes are TRBV5-4 and TRBJ2-5, with 12 bases that match TRBD2. The CDR3 contains 15 residues. The germline V gene encodes CDR1 SGHNT and CDR2 YYREEE (reference sequence). J lost 3 bases, V lost 4 bases, and 4 bases had no gene match. This chain's CDR3 is CASSPRLAGEETQYF. CDR3 nucleotide sequence: TGTGCCAGCAGCCCCCGACTAGCGGGGGAAGAGACCCAGTACTTC.

The rearrangement joins TRBV4-1 to TRBJ2-5, with a tentative D call TRBD1 (5 bases). Germline V gene data show CDR1 as MGHRA and CDR2 as YSYEKL. Trimming shortened V by 0 bases and J by 12 bases, and 32 bases separated the two germline ends. This CDR3 is 19 amino acids long. CDR3 loop: CASSQDWSWAGKPSGFEYF. The CDR3 DNA is TGCGCCAGCAGCCAAGATTGGTCTTGGGCAGGGAAACCCTCCGGGTTTGAGTACTTC.

As for this clone: Germline and junction disagree at one end, which may indicate a read error. V is TRBV5-1 and J is TRBJ1-1; maybe TRBD1 (5 bases). The CDR3 loop spans 14 amino acids. Germline V gene lookup returns CDR1 SGHRS and CDR2 YFSETQ. The CDR3 loop is CASSLLSGNAEAFF. CDR3 DNA: TGCGCCAGCAGCTTGCTTTCAGGGAACGCTGAAGCTTTCTTT.

The V gene is TRBV11-3, the J gene TRBJ2-7; 12 nucleotides align to TRBD1. The CDR3 is made up of 15 amino acids. Germline loops: CDR1 SGHNT, CDR2 YENEEA. The ends lost 1 base at V and 7 bases at J; junction bases unmatched: 5. This CDR3 reads CASSLGDRGPGEQYF. The DNA for the CDR3 is TGTGCCAGCAGCTTAGGGGACAGGGGGCCGGGTGAGCAGTACTTC.

V gene TRBV2 combines with J gene TRBJ1-1; no firm D call. The CDR3 totals 13 residues. CDR1 SNHLY and CDR2 FYNNEI come from the germline V gene. Trimming removed 4 bases from V and 6 bases from J, with 12 bases in between. CDR3 in amino acids: CASSGAEISEAFF. CDR3 in DNA: TGTGCCAGCAGTGGGGCAGAGATATCTGAAGCTTTCTTT.

The gene calls are TRBV6-5 and TRBJ1-6, with D possibly being TRBD1 (6 bases). V gave up 0 bases and J gave up 8 bases, with 11 bases separating them. The CDR3 runs to 15 residues. The germline CDR1 and CDR2 sequences are MNHEY and SVGAGI. DNA of the CDR3: TGTGCCAGCAGTTACTCGCAGGGGTCGGATTCACCCCTCCACTTT. Translating gives CASSYSQGSDSPLHF.

The chain recombines TRBV6-1 with TRBJ1-3; TRBD1 is a possible D gene (6 bases). Germline V gives CDR1 MNHNS, CDR2 SASEGT. CDR3 length equals 13 residues. V was cut by 7 bases and J by 2 bases, with 9 bases left in between. CDR3 nucleotide sequence: TGTGCCAGCACCAGGGGCCCTGGAAACACCATATATTTT. Its translation: CASTRGPGNTIYF.

The J gene is TRBJ2-5, the V gene TRBV4-1, with 7 bases identical to TRBD1. The CDR3 is 18 amino acids. The ends lost 0 bases at V and 2 bases at J; junction bases unmatched: 12. The germline V gene encodes CDR1 MGHRA and CDR2 YSYEKL. CDR3 sequence: CASSQEGMGTEEQETQYF. Here the CDR3 DNA reads TGCGCCAGCAGCCAAGAGGGAATGGGGACAGAAGAACAAGAGACCCAGTACTTC.

J is TRBJ2-1 and V is TRBV19; a weak D match, TRBD1 (7 bases). The CDR3 covers 15 residues. Germline lookup yields CDR1 LNHDA and CDR2 SQIVND (reference sequence). V shed 6 bases and J shed 4 bases, with 16 bases lying between them. The CDR3 nucleotides are TGTGCCAGTAGCCCGGCAGGGGGGAATTACAATGAGCAGTTCTTC. Translating gives CASSPAGGNYNEQFF.

In nucleotides, the CDR3 is TGTGCCAGCAGTTATACAGGGCTCGGGGCTGAAGCTTTCTTT. This translates into CASSYTGLGAEAFF. This chain joins TRBV2 and TRBJ1-1; tentative D call: TRBD1 (6 bases). Germline V lookup: CDR1 SNHLY, CDR2 FYNNEI. There are 14 residues in the CDR3. V lost 5 bases and J lost 6, with 16 bases in between.

This chain uses TRBV5-1 with TRBJ2-1; D possibly corresponds to TRBD1 (6 bases). Germline V gene data show CDR1 as SGHRS and CDR2 as YFSETQ. V was pared by 4 bases and J by 10 bases, with 15 bases between. CDR3 length: 13 residues. The CDR3 nucleotides are TGCGCCAGCAGCCAGGGGCCCCGGGGAGAGCAGTTCTTC. This sequence encodes CASSQGPRGEQFF.

The chain combines TRBV10-3 with TRBJ2-2; 9 bases fit TRBD2. The germline V gene has CDR1 ENHRY and CDR2 SYGVKD. The CDR3 loop spans 20 amino acids. V dropped 6 bases and J dropped 2; count of bases not matched to a gene: 19. CDR3 bases: TGTGCCATCAGCAATTATTCTTTCGCCCGCGGGAGGGGTAACACCGGGGAGCTGTTTTTT. It translates to CAISNYSFARGRGNTGELFF.

The chain joins TRBV5-1 to TRBJ2-3, with 11 bases matching TRBD2. There are 16 residues in the CDR3. V shed 0 bases and J 4 bases; nucleotides not matched to a gene: 4. Germline V gives CDR1 SGHRS, CDR2 YFSETQ. Here the CDR3 reads CASSLETSGGSDTQYF. DNA for the CDR3: TGCGCCAGCAGCTTGGAAACTAGCGGGGGTTCAGATACGCAGTATTTT. Full variable domain (outside the CDR3, taken from reference TRBV5-1 and TRBJ2-3): KAGVTQTPRYLIKTRGQQVTLSCSPISGHRSVSWYQQTPGQGLQFLFEYFSETQRNKGNFPGRFSGRQFSNSRSEMNVSTLELGDSALYLCASSLETSGGSDTQYFGPGTRLTVL.

J is TRBJ1-5 and V is TRBV19; the D is unclear. CDR1 LNHDA and CDR2 SQIVND come from the germline V gene (reference sequence). The germline V and J ends were trimmed by 0 bases and 2 bases, with 8 bases remaining between them. This CDR3 is 15 amino acids long. The CDR3 region has the DNA TGTGCCAGTAGTATAGATCTACGGGGCAATCAGCCCCAGCATTTT. It encodes CASSIDLRGNQPQHF.